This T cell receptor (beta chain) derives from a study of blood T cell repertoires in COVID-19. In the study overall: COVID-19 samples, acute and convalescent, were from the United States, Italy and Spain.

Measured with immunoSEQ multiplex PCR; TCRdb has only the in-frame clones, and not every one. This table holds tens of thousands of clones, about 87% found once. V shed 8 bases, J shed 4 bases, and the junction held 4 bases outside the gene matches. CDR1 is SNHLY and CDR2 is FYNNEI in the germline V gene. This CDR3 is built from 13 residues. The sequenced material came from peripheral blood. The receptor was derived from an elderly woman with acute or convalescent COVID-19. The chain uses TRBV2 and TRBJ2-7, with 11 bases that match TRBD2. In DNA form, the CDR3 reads TGTGCCAGCGAGGGACTAGCGGTTTACGAGCAGTACTTC. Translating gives CASEGLAVYEQYF.